Listed below are T cell receptor beta chains from one sample, sequenced in a study of T cells in Graves' hyperthyroidism and ophthalmopathy. Each CDR3 protein is one row after TCRdb ran MiXCR on the multiplex PCR reads. The sample shows some 600,000 distinct CDR3 sequences, approximately 15% of them seen only once. The sequencing sample was made of blood. The receptors come from a woman aged 25-40 years with Graves' hyperthyroidism that later progressed to Graves' ophthalmopathy. CDR3s include the opening cysteine and the closing phenylalanine or tryptophan. Fields, in order: clone size, V gene, D gene, J gene, CDR3 protein. A D gene is named only where the DNA matches it firmly. Rows give clone size only sometimes, using once, few, many, or a class for an expanded clone.

-	TRBV9	TRBD2	TRBJ2-7	CASSPFGTSNHEQYF
few	TRBV9	-	TRBJ2-7	CASSTGPDSYEQYF
few	TRBV5-1	-	TRBJ2-3	CASSGTDHIGDTQYF
many	TRBV10-3	-	TRBJ2-5	CAISESLAGETQYF
many	TRBV6-1	-	TRBJ1-1	CASSEVLAFEAFF
-	TRBV6-1	-	TRBJ2-2	CASSEGLAGELFF
many	TRBV15	TRBD2	TRBJ2-7	CATSREPGLASREQYF
many	TRBV11-3	-	TRBJ2-1	CASSSLEGALYNEQFF
many	TRBV7-9	TRBD1	TRBJ2-1	CASSQMTGTGFNEQFF
many	TRBV11-3	-	TRBJ2-1	CASSLAGNDYNEQFF
many	TRBV5-1	TRBD2	TRBJ2-7	CASSLAGGNEQYF
many	TRBV29-1	-	TRBJ2-3	CSVNPLTLFTDTQYF
few	TRBV20-1	TRBD2	TRBJ2-2	CSASGTSGISGELFF
-	TRBV27	TRBD2	TRBJ2-1	CASSSLTSGRYNEQFF
many	TRBV6-1	-	TRBJ1-1	CASLFLNTEAFF
few	TRBV5-1	TRBD2	TRBJ2-4	CASSYELAGGQNIQYF
many	TRBV29-1	-	TRBJ1-1	CSVVKNMNTEAFF
many	TRBV12-5	-	TRBJ1-2	CASGLAGTVGSYGYTF
-	TRBV19	TRBD2	TRBJ2-1	CASSSRRILTSGRAGEQFF
many	TRBV29-1	-	TRBJ1-2	CSVEGGRRGGYTF
many	TRBV3-1	-	TRBJ1-2	CASSQALGGYGYTF
few	TRBV9	-	TRBJ1-2	CASSVGEGGYGYTF
many	TRBV10-3	TRBD1	TRBJ1-2	CAISESGTAYGYTF
many	TRBV6-1	-	TRBJ1-6	CASSELGEYNSPLHF
-	TRBV3-1	TRBD1	TRBJ1-2	CASSAGTGNYGYTF
-	TRBV24-1	-	TRBJ2-1	CATTPSAEFF
many	TRBV18	-	TRBJ2-3	CASSPMDSTDTQYF
many	TRBV12-3/TRBV12-4	-	TRBJ2-1	CASSTGLMGERDEQFF
many	TRBV3-1	TRBD2	TRBJ2-3	CASSRSGRKDTQYF
few	TRBV5-8	-	TRBJ1-4	CASSLPFWAHNEKLFF
many	TRBV12-3/TRBV12-4	-	TRBJ2-1	CASSLGGLTASYNEQFF
many	TRBV18	-	TRBJ2-5	CASSPLDSETQYF
few	TRBV5-1	-	TRBJ2-5	CATKDLQETQYF
few	TRBV19	TRBD1	TRBJ2-7	CASSGGQGTEQYF
many	TRBV10-3	TRBD1	TRBJ2-1	CAIRGDREDYNEQFF
many	TRBV7-9	-	TRBJ1-6	CASSLSTRGYNSPLHF
many	TRBV3-1	-	TRBJ2-1	CASSPRDWNYNEQFF
many	TRBV18	-	TRBJ1-2	CASSPRVPPRDYGYTF
few	TRBV6-5	-	TRBJ2-5	CASSYLDGGETQYF
-	TRBV12-3/TRBV12-4	TRBD2	TRBJ2-1	CASSLAWEGRYEQFF
many	TRBV10-3	-	TRBJ1-3	CAISSGTIAGNTIYF
-	TRBV24-1	-	TRBJ1-2	CATSDNYGYTF
few	TRBV12-5	-	TRBJ2-1	CASGLGREQFF
many	TRBV11-3	-	TRBJ2-5	CASSPPRRQPKETQYF
many	TRBV19	TRBD2	TRBJ2-1	CASSIGGGSGAYNEQFF
-	TRBV7-9	TRBD1	TRBJ2-2	CASSEGAGFTGELFF
few	TRBV20-1	TRBD1	TRBJ1-2	CSARDGKKGAMDGYTF
many	TRBV12-3/TRBV12-4	TRBD1	TRBJ1-4	CASRTGVAEKLFF
-	TRBV29-1	-	TRBJ1-1	CSDSDGNTEAFF
-	TRBV19	TRBD1	TRBJ2-7	CASSFGQGIHYEQYF
many	TRBV11-2	-	TRBJ1-6	CASSSRGGADNSPLHF
many	TRBV7-9	-	TRBJ1-1	CATTDTVFAEAFF